The rows below give T cell receptor beta chains drawn from one sample of a study of CD8 T cells in ankylosing spondylitis. Via MiXCR, TCRdb re-called the 5' RACE reads, giving one row per CDR3 protein. In the table there are fewer than 200,000 distinct CDR3 sequences, 9.8% of which are singletons. Input material: blood, either unsorted or a sorted T cell fraction (not recorded which). These receptor sequences come from a female donor with ankylosing spondylitis or in good health (not recorded which). Each CDR3 is given with its conserved first and last residue. A D gene is named only where the DNA matches it firmly. Clone size, where shown, is once, few, many, or a class for clones that have expanded.

TRBJ2-5 many TRBV9 NA CASSVGQGFGLFETQYF TGTGCCAGCAGCGTAGGGCAGGGCTTCGGGCTGTTCGAGACCCAGTACTTC
TRBJ2-2 NA TRBV6-5 NA CASSPCTGELFF TGTGCCAGCAGTCCATGCACCGGGGAGCTGTTTTTT
TRBJ1-2 few TRBV5-6 NA CASSLSGSYGYTF TGTGCCAGCAGCTTGTCAGGAAGTTATGGCTACACCTTC
TRBJ2-1 many TRBV7-2 NA CASSLRAVSYNEQFF TGTGCCAGCAGCTTAAGGGCAGTGTCCTACAATGAGCAGTTCTTC
TRBJ2-3 few TRBV7-2 NA CASSLNRSPTDTQYF TGTGCCAGCAGTCTCAACAGGAGCCCCACAGATACGCAGTATTTT
TRBJ2-2 few TRBV5-1 TRBD2 CASSLELAGNFAGELFF TGCGCCAGCAGCCTAGAACTAGCGGGAAACTTCGCGGGGGAGCTGTTTTTT
TRBJ1-2 NA TRBV6-2/TRBV6-3 NA CASSYSNGYTF TGTGCCAGCAGTTACAGCAACGGCTACACCTTC
TRBJ2-1 many TRBV29-1 NA CSVVTVWDGLYNEQFF TGCAGCGTAGTTACCGTCTGGGACGGACTATACAATGAGCAGTTCTTC
TRBJ2-1 NA TRBV3-1 NA CASSQEIDPPSYNEQFF TGTGCCAGCAGCCAAGAGATTGACCCTCCCTCCTACAATGAGCAGTTCTTC
TRBJ2-2 few TRBV27 NA CASNPVGSTGELFF TGTGCCAGCAATCCTGTTGGGTCGACCGGGGAGCTGTTTTTT
TRBJ1-4 few TRBV7-9 NA CASSPSGTRNEKLFF TGTGCCAGCAGCCCCTCCGGGACACGAAATGAAAAACTGTTTTTT
TRBJ1-2 many TRBV29-1 TRBD1 CSVEGTGGSYTF TGCAGCGTTGAAGGGACAGGAGGGAGCTACACCTTC
TRBJ2-5 few TRBV2 TRBD1 CASRQGNRETQYF TGTGCCAGCAGACAGGGGAATCGGGAGACCCAGTACTTC
TRBJ2-2 NA TRBV6-5 NA CASSYGRYTGELFF TGTGCCAGCAGTTACGGTCGTTACACCGGGGAGCTGTTTTTT
TRBJ2-1 few TRBV4-3 TRBD2 CASSQDATSGYSYNEQFF TGCGCCAGCAGCCAAGATGCCACTAGCGGGTACTCCTACAATGAGCAGTTCTTC
TRBJ2-5 few TRBV19 NA CASGYGETQYF TGTGCCAGTGGGTATGGGGAGACCCAGTACTTC
TRBJ2-2 NA TRBV27 NA CASSLRTPNTGELFF TGTGCCAGCAGCCTGAGGACTCCGAACACCGGGGAGCTGTTTTTT
TRBJ2-1 many TRBV7-7 NA CASSPTPRGYNEQFF TGTGCCAGCAGCCCGACTCCCCGGGGATACAATGAGCAGTTCTTC
TRBJ1-2 NA TRBV29-1 NA CSVEDRVIGYTF TGCAGCGTTGAAGACAGGGTAATCGGCTACACCTTC
TRBJ2-2 many TRBV16 NA CASSHFTGELFF TGTGCCAGCAGTCATTTCACCGGGGAGCTGTTTTTT
TRBJ2-1 few TRBV4-1 NA CASSQEGAGIIDEQFF TGCGCCAGCAGCCAAGAGGGAGCGGGTATTATCGATGAGCAGTTCTTC
TRBJ1-2 many TRBV10-3 NA CAIRILPEGYTF TGTGCCATCAGGATTCTACCAGAGGGCTACACCTTC
TRBJ2-7 NA TRBV5-6 NA CASSLDKSYEQYF TGTGCCAGCAGCTTAGACAAGTCCTACGAGCAGTACTTC
TRBJ1-1 NA TRBV12-3/TRBV12-4 TRBD1 CASRSLSDRDAEAFF TGTGCCAGCAGATCTCTGTCGGACAGGGACGCTGAAGCTTTCTTT
TRBJ2-2 NA TRBV4-3 TRBD2 CASSPGTSGRNTGELFF TGCGCCAGCAGCCCCGGGACTAGCGGGAGGAACACCGGGGAGCTGTTTTTT
TRBJ2-7 NA TRBV7-9 NA CASSPAGEDEQYF TGTGCCAGCAGCCCGGCAGGGGAGGACGAGCAGTACTTC
TRBJ2-1 few TRBV20-1 NA CSARPISGDFDEQFF TGCAGTGCTAGACCTATTAGCGGTGATTTCGATGAGCAGTTCTTC
TRBJ2-3 few TRBV7-2 NA CASSSETTDTQYF TGTGCCAGCAGCTCTGAAACCACAGATACGCAGTATTTT
TRBJ1-5 NA TRBV27 TRBD1 CASSPQGDNQPQHF TGTGCCAGCAGTCCACAGGGGGATAATCAGCCCCAGCATTTT
TRBJ2-1 many TRBV29-1 TRBD2 CSVVGASGTLANEQFF TGCAGCGTTGTGGGGGCTAGCGGGACTCTTGCGAATGAGCAGTTCTTC
TRBJ1-2 NA TRBV12-3/TRBV12-4 NA CASSHGGSYTF TGTGCCAGCAGCCATGGCGGGAGCTACACCTTC
TRBJ2-1 NA TRBV12-3/TRBV12-4 NA CASSSAKYNEQFF TGTGCCAGCAGTTCGGCAAAGTACAATGAGCAGTTCTTC
TRBJ2-1 NA TRBV28 TRBD2 CASSLNPSGINSYNEQFF TGTGCCAGCAGTTTAAATCCTAGCGGGATAAACTCCTACAATGAGCAGTTCTTC
TRBJ1-2 many TRBV29-1 NA CSVEDQTLGYTF TGCAGCGTTGAAGATCAGACACTTGGCTACACCTTC
TRBJ1-1 NA TRBV30 NA CASGRDFQNTEAFF TGTGCCTCCGGTCGGGACTTTCAGAACACTGAAGCTTTCTTT
TRBJ2-1 few TRBV9 NA CASSVGQNYYNEQFF TGTGCCAGCAGCGTAGGACAGAACTACTACAATGAGCAGTTCTTC
TRBJ2-2 few TRBV6-2/TRBV6-3 TRBD1 CASSYTGQPTGELFF TGTGCCAGCAGTTACACGGGACAGCCCACCGGGGAGCTGTTTTTT
TRBJ2-5 few TRBV25-1 NA CASSDGGRETQYF TGTGCCAGCAGTGATGGGGGAAGAGAGACCCAGTACTTC
TRBJ1-6 NA TRBV7-3 NA CAAWQGSLNSPLHF TGTGCCGCCTGGCAGGGATCTTTAAATTCACCCCTCCACTTT
TRBJ2-2 many TRBV9 NA CASSRGAETLNTGELFF TGTGCCAGCAGCCGCGGGGCCGAGACGTTGAACACCGGGGAGCTGTTTTTT
TRBJ2-3 NA TRBV4-3 TRBD1 CASSQASLDRGTDTQYF TGCGCCAGCAGCCAAGCCTCCTTGGACAGGGGAACAGATACGCAGTATTTT
TRBJ2-1 few TRBV27 NA CASSPGSEGGQFF TGTGCCAGCAGTCCCGGATCCGAGGGAGGGCAGTTCTTC
TRBJ1-5 NA TRBV18 NA CASCPPGYNQPQHF TGTGCCAGCTGCCCACCGGGATACAATCAGCCCCAGCATTTT
TRBJ1-1 many TRBV4-3 NA CASSRGPDSSNTEAFF TGCGCCAGCAGCCGGGGCCCGGACAGTTCGAACACTGAAGCTTTCTTT
TRBJ2-2 NA TRBV14 NA CASSQGFWGAGELFF TGTGCCAGCAGCCAAGGTTTCTGGGGAGCCGGGGAGCTGTTTTTT
TRBJ2-1 few TRBV18 TRBD1 CASSIMTGGGYNEQFF TGTGCCAGCTCAATTATGACAGGGGGAGGCTACAATGAGCAGTTCTTC
TRBJ2-2 once TRBV7-7 NA CASSLAISSGELFF TGTGCCAGCAGCTTAGCGATTTCGTCCGGGGAGCTGTTTTTT
TRBJ2-1 many TRBV12-3/TRBV12-4 NA CASRAGSYNEQFF TGTGCCAGCAGAGCTGGCTCCTACAATGAGCAGTTCTTC
TRBJ2-2 once TRBV9 TRBD2 CASSVARDYPGELFF TGTGCCAGCAGCGTAGCACGGGACTACCCCGGGGAGCTGTTTTTT
TRBJ2-7 few TRBV14 TRBD1 CASSPLAGQGAREQYF TGTGCCAGCAGCCCTCTGGCGGGACAGGGGGCGCGAGAGCAGTACTTC
TRBJ2-1 NA TRBV4-3 NA CASSQVGGNGEQFF TGCGCCAGCAGCCAAGTGGGGGGCAACGGTGAGCAGTTCTTC